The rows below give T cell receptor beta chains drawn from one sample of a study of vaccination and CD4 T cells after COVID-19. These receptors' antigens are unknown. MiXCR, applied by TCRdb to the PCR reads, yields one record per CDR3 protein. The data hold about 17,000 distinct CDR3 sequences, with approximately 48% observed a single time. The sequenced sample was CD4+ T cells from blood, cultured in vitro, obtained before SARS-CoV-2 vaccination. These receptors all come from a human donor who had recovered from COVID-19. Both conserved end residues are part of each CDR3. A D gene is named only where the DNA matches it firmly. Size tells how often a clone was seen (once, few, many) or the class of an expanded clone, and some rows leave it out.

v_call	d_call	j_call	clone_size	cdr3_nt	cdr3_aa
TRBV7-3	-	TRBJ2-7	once	TGTGCCAGCAGCTTAAAGGTATCGAGCGGCCTACCAGGTGAGCAGTACTTC	CASSLKVSSGLPGEQYF
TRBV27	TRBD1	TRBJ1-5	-	TGTGCCAGCAGCCGGACAGGGGAGAATCAGCCCCAGCATTTT	CASSRTGENQPQHF
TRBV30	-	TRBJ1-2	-	TGTGCCTGGGGAGTGATAGGGAAAGGCTACACCTTC	CAWGVIGKGYTF
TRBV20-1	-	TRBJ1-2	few	TGCAGTGCTAGAGCGGGGCAGGGGTCCCCCTTGTATGGCTACACCTTC	CSARAGQGSPLYGYTF
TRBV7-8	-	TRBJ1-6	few	TGTGCCAGCAGCCTGCGCGGCGGGGTTTATAATTCACCCCTCCACTTT	CASSLRGGVYNSPLHF
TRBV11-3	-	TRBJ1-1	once	TGTGCCAGCAGCTTTTCGACTTCGGCCGCTGAAGCTTTCTTT	CASSFSTSAAEAFF
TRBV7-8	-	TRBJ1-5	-	TGTGCCAGCACCCAGTGGGGGATGCAGCCCCAGCATTTT	CASTQWGMQPQHF
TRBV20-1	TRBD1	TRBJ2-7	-	TGCAGTGTGATAGGGACAGCCAACTACGAGCAGTACTTC	CSVIGTANYEQYF
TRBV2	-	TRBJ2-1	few	TGTGCCAGCAGCGTAGCGGTATCCTACAATGAGCAGTTCTTC	CASSVAVSYNEQFF
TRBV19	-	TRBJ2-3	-	TGTGCCAGTAGTACCCGGATCTTCGGGCGGCGGACAGATACGCAGTATTTT	CASSTRIFGRRTDTQYF
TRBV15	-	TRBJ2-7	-	TGTGCCACCAGCAGTTCAGGGTTCGGCTACGAGCAGTACTTC	CATSSSGFGYEQYF
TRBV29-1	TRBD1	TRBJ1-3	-	TGCAGCGTCCAGACAGGGTCGGTTGGAAACACCATATATTTT	CSVQTGSVGNTIYF
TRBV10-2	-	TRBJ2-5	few	TGCGCCAGCAGTGCAGCGTGGGAGACCCAGTACTTC	CASSAAWETQYF
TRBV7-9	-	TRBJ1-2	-	TGTGCCAGCAGTCCAATACAGTTCACCTATGGCTACACCTTC	CASSPIQFTYGYTF
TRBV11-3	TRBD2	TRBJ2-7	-	TGTGCCAGCAGCCCTGGACTAGCTGGGTACGAGCAGTACTTC	CASSPGLAGYEQYF
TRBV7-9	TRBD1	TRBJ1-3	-	TGTGCCAGCAGCCTGGGGGACAGCCGTACCTTTAGCTCTGGAAACACCATATATTTT	CASSLGDSRTFSSGNTIYF
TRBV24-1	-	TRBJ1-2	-	TGTGCCACCAGTGGCTTAGATGGCTACACCTTC	CATSGLDGYTF
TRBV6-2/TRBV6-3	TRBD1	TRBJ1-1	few	TGTGCCAGCAGCCGGACAGGGGAAATTGAAGCTTTCTTT	CASSRTGEIEAFF
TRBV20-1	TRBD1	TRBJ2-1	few	TGCAGTGCTCCTCGGGACAGGGAGACGCAATGGGCTGGGAATGAGCAGTTCTTC	CSAPRDRETQWAGNEQFF
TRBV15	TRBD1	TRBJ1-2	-	TGTGCCACCAGCAGAGCAGGGACAGGCCTTAACTATGGCTACACCTTC	CATSRAGTGLNYGYTF
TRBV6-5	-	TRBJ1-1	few	TGTGCCAGCAGTTACCGCTTCGCAGGGGAGGCTTTCTTT	CASSYRFAGEAFF
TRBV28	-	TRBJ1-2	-	TGTGCCAGCAGTTTCATGGGTCCGTGGGGCTACACCTTC	CASSFMGPWGYTF
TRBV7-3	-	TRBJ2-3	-	TGTGCCAGCAGCTTAGGGGGGGCTAACACAGATACGCAGTATTTT	CASSLGGANTDTQYF
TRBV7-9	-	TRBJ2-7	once	TGTGCCAGCAGCCAATCTTTAATTCGGGCGGGCAAGGCGGACGAGCAGTACTTC	CASSQSLIRAGKADEQYF
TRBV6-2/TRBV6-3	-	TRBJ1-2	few	TGTGCCAGCAGTTACTCGGAAGGGGTCGGCTACACCTTC	CASSYSEGVGYTF
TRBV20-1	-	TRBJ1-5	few	TGCAGTGCTAGTGCAGGGCGGGTTGAACAGCCCCAGCATTTT	CSASAGRVEQPQHF
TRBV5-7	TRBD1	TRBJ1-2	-	TGTGCCAGCAGCCTCGACAGGGGTGGGTATGGCTACACCTTC	CASSLDRGGYGYTF
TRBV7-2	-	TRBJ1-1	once	TGTGCCAGCAGCTCCCAGATTAACACTGAAGCTTTCTTT	CASSSQINTEAFF
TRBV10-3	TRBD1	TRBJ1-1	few	TGTGCCATCAGGACGACAGGGATGAACACTGAAGCTTTCTTT	CAIRTTGMNTEAFF
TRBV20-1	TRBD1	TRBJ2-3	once	TGCAGTGCTGGACCGACAGGGGGCACAGATACGCAGTATTTT	CSAGPTGGTDTQYF
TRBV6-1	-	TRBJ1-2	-	TGTGCCAGCAGACTTTCGGGGGCTAACTATGGCTACACCTTC	CASRLSGANYGYTF
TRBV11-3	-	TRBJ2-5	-	TGTGCCAGCAGCTTATACTCGGGACAAGAGACCCAGTACTTC	CASSLYSGQETQYF
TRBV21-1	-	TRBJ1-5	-	TGTGCCAGCCGTTTGGGGTATAGCAATCAGCCCCAGCATTTT	CASRLGYSNQPQHF
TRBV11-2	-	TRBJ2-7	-	TGTGCCAGCAGCTTGGCAGGGGCAGTAGCCTCCTACGAGCAGTACTTC	CASSLAGAVASYEQYF
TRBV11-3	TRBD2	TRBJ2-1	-	TGTGCCAGCAGCTTGGGGGGGACTAGCCAGCAGTTCTTC	CASSLGGTSQQFF
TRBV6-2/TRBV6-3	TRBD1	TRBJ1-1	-	TGTGCCAGCAGTTACTTCCGCGGACAGGCCCCAGTGAGCCCTGAAGCTTTCTTT	CASSYFRGQAPVSPEAFF
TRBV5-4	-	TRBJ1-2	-	TGTGCCAGCAGCTCCGGACGGACCAACACCAACTATGGCTACACCTTC	CASSSGRTNTNYGYTF
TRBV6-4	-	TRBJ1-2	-	TGTGCCAGCAGCCTGGAGTGCCGAGGCTACACCTTC	CASSLECRGYTF
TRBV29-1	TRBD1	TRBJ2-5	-	TGCAGCGTCACCCGGACAGGGGAAAAAGAGACCCAGTACTTC	CSVTRTGEKETQYF
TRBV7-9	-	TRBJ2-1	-	TGTGCCAGCAGCCCCAGTCCCAGTTACAATGAGCAGTTCTTC	CASSPSPSYNEQFF
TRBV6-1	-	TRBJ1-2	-	TGTGCCAGCAGTCCGGGCTCCGGCGCACTTAACTATGGCTACACCTTC	CASSPGSGALNYGYTF
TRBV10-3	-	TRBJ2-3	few	TGTGCCATCAGTGTTGACGGGATCGCGGATACGCAGTATTTT	CAISVDGIADTQYF
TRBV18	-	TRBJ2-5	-	TGTGCCAGCTCACCGTCCGGGCAAGAGACCCAGTACTTC	CASSPSGQETQYF
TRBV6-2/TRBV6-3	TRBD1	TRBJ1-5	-	TGTGCCAGCAGTCCCAGGGGGACAGGCAATCAGCCCCAGCATTTT	CASSPRGTGNQPQHF
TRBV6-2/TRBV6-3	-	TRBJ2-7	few	TGTGCCAGCAGTTACGGGGATCGGGGGTTCACCTACGAGCAGTACTTC	CASSYGDRGFTYEQYF
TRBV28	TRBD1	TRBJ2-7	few	TGTGCCAGCAGTGACGCGGACAGCAGGGGGCCCGAGCAGTACTTC	CASSDADSRGPEQYF
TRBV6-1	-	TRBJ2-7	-	TGTGCCAGCAGTCACACCCCGGGACACCCCTCCGAGCAGTACTTC	CASSHTPGHPSEQYF
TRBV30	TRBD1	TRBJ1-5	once	TGTGCCTGGAGTGTCGACAGGGGGAATCAGCCCCAGCATTTT	CAWSVDRGNQPQHF
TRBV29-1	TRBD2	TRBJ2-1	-	TGCAGCGCCGGACTAGCGGGCTCCTACAATGAGCAGTTCTTC	CSAGLAGSYNEQFF
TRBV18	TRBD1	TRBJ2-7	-	TGTGCCAGCTCACCGCTTGGGACAGGCTACGAGCAGTACTTC	CASSPLGTGYEQYF
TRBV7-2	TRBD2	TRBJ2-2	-	TGTGCCAGCAGCTTAGAGCGGGGGACCCGGGAGCTGTTTTTT	CASSLERGTRELFF
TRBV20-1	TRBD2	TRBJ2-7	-	TGCAGTGCTAGAGTTTCAGCGGGAAACCACGAGCAGTACTTC	CSARVSAGNHEQYF
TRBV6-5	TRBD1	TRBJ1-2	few	TGTGCCAGCAGTTACTCGACTACATCGGGACAGGGCCCCGTGCCTAACTATGGCTACACCTTC	CASSYSTTSGQGPVPNYGYTF